This TCR beta chain was obtained from a study of STAT5B mutations in CD4+ large granular lymphocyte leukemia. A few counts support this clone. Buffy coats from healthy blood donors served as controls. Repertoires were generated with immunoSEQ multiplex PCR, while TCRdb's copy carries only in-frame clones and drops some. In the table there are more than 25,000 clones, roughly three quarters of which are singletons. Germline CDR1 is SGHRS and CDR2 is YFSETQ. This CDR3 region has 15 residues. V dropped 1 base and J dropped 5 bases, with 15 bases sitting between them. This chain connects TRBV5-1 to TRBJ1-1; possibly TRBD1 for D (6 bases). The sequence derives from a human donor in good health. The material sequenced was CD4+ T cells from blood buffy coats. In DNA form, the CDR3 reads TGCGCCAGCAGCTTGACAGGGAGGGAGGGGACTGAAGCTTTCTTT. The encoded protein is CASSLTGREGTEAFF.